This T cell receptor (beta chain) was sequenced in a study of blood T cells in healthy people across ages. The overall study: About one barcoded beta molecule was captured per two T cells (by template switching). Regarding the study as a whole: Unsorted PBMCs ruled out conclusive naive versus antigen-experienced comparison.

A J-beta primer mix and a sample-barcoded 5' primer were used in a second PCR of about 7 to 12 cycles. Carrying 12 random nucleotides, a template-switch adaptor labeled each individual cDNA molecule. TCRdb called the 5' RACE reads again in MiXCR, with one record for every CDR3 protein. This table holds more than 1,000,000 distinct CDR3 sequences, around 25% found once. Points on this clonotype: The antigen is not known.

Germline V gene lookup returns CDR1 SGHTA and CDR2 FQGNSA. CDR3 length: 15 residues. The V end was cut by 2 bases, the J end by 3 bases, with 13 bases between. The same specimen was also included in a second study, on T cells of mothers and their children. Per that paper: With unrelated pairs as the comparison, related mother-child pairs had a slightly higher overlap that was not significant.

Sequenced material: blood. This sequence joins TRBV7-2 and TRBJ1-2, with TRBD1 as a possible D gene (6 bases). This clonotype originated in a girl aged 2 to 10 in good health. Here the CDR3 reads CASSLNGGADYGYTF. DNA of the CDR3: TGTGCCAGCAGCTTAAATGGGGGGGCGGACTATGGCTACACCTTC.